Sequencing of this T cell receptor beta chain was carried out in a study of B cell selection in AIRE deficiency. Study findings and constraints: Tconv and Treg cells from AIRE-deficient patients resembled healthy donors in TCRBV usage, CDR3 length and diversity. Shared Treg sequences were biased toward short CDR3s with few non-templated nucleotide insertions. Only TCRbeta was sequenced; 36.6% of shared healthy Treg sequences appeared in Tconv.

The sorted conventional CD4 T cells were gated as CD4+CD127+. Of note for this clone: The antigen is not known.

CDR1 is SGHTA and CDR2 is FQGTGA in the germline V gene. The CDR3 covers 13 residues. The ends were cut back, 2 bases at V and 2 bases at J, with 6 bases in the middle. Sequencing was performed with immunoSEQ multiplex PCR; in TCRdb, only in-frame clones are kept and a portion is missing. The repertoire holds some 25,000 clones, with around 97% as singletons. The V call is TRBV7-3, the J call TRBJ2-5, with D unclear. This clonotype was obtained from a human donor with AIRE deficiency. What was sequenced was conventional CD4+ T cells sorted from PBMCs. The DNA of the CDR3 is TGTGCCAGCAGCTTATCCAGGCAAGAGACCCAGTACTTC. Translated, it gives CASSLSRQETQYF. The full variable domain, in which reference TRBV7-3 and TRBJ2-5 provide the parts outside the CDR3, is GAGVSQTPSNKVTEKGKYVELRCDPISGHTALYWYRQSLGQGPEFLIYFQGTGAADDSGLPNDRFFAVRPEGSVSTLKIQRTERGDSAVYLCASSLSRQETQYFGPGTRLLVL.